The present T cell receptor beta chain was sequenced within a study of shared clonotypes between healthy human individuals. Comments on this clone: What it binds is unknown.

Adult Caucasians living in Nashville, Tennessee made up all of the donors. Partitioning of CD4+ cells yielded a CD45RA+ naive subset and a CD45RA-negative memory subset. General observations from the study: Memory subsets generally showed smaller estimated richness than naive subsets did. An effect of sequencing depth on clonotype sharing among donors was expected.

Sequenced by immunoSEQ multiplex PCR; TCRdb stores in-frame clones only, minus some. The table lists about 980,000 clones, around three quarters of them singletons. CDR1 is SGHRS and CDR2 is YFSETQ in the germline V gene. V lost 0 bases and J 4 bases, leaving 10 bases between the germline ends. The length of the CDR3 is 14 residues. The sample taken for sequencing was memory CD4+ T cells sorted from blood. Documented subset: CD45RA-negative fraction. The gene calls are TRBV5-1 and TRBJ1-2; D may be TRBD1 (5 bases). This clonotype was sampled from a man in his late teens or twenties in good health. The DNA of the CDR3 is TGCGCCAGCAGCTTGGAAGGGACCGCCTATGGCTACACCTTC. Residues: CASSLEGTAYGYTF.